This T cell receptor beta chain was captured by sequencing in a study of Graves' ophthalmopathy and Graves' hyperthyroidism (dated by TCRdb to about 2018). A note on the overall study: Peripheral blood was collected at initial diagnosis, before any treatment. The 85 to 100 discovery patients were randomly split 7:3 into training and test sets. In total, around 140 blood samples were TCR-sequenced: 40 to 45 ophthalmopathy, 75 hyperthyroidism and roughly 17 hyperthyroidism-to-ophthalmopathy patients. To explore V-J signatures distinguishing ophthalmopathy from hyperthyroidism, a discovery set of roughly 100 patients (more than 40 ophthalmopathy, over 55 stable hyperthyroidism) was enrolled. TCR beta repertoire signatures were used to distinguish Graves' ophthalmopathy from Graves' hyperthyroidism and to predict progression to ophthalmopathy. In over 5 hyperthyroidism patients, the T-cell repertoire of thyroid tissue was compared with the T-cell repertoire of blood. For independent validation, a separate cohort was made up of approximately 19 hyperthyroidism patients plus 17 patients who later progressed from hyperthyroidism to ophthalmopathy. Once sampling was done, hyperthyroidism patients were given methimazole at a starting dose of 30 mg daily, while ophthalmopathy patients were given high-dose intravenous methylprednisolone. Results and caveats for the whole study, not just this receptor: Most expanded thyroid clonotypes with a frequency above 0.001 also appeared in blood, which suggests that blood repertoires may reflect the immune response in the thyroid. Sample size was not predetermined statistically, and investigators were not blinded to group allocation. In validation, the model predicted ophthalmopathy progression with about 64% sensitivity and roughly 72% specificity; around twelve predicted patients were CT-confirmed with GO in a median of about 6.2 months. In cross-validation, the 13-signature model distinguished ophthalmopathy from stable hyperthyroidism with around 86% sensitivity and approximately 81% specificity, while in the test set the corresponding values were roughly 80% and 75%.

Hyperthyroidism was defined as stable when no progression to ophthalmopathy occurred within 18 months of follow-up. Patients with hyperthyroidism were aged 18 to 65 years, had been newly diagnosed, and had a disease duration of less than 2 months. Patients with other autoimmune diseases, uncontrolled infections, pregnancy or lactation were excluded from the study. Clinical symptoms, serum thyroxine, TRAb, thyroid ultrasound and orbital computed tomography were used for diagnosis. Using Ficoll-Paque density gradient centrifugation, PBMCs were isolated from 9 to 10 ml of fresh peripheral blood. Total RNA was extracted with Trizol reagent and quality-checked on an Agilent 2100 Bioanalyzer. This clonotype was found many times. What antigen it recognizes has not been identified. Nothing much larger sits one base from this clone, and base qualities are not available. Taken from the germline V gene (reference sequence), the CDR1 and CDR2 loops are LNHDA and SQIVND. The CDR3 sequence holds 14 residues, the cysteine and phenylalanine included. Only the CDR3 DNA stays, 42 bases, in frame from base 1. The V end loses 1 base and the J end loses 4 bases, and a stretch of 11 bases separates them.

TCR beta CDR3 regions were amplified from RNA transcripts for repertoire sequencing. HTBI primers and the Qiagen OneStep RT-PCR kit were used in a first-round RT-PCR, which was followed by a second-round multiplex PCR, size selection and purification. Sequencing of the libraries was carried out on an Illumina HiSeq2000 in paired-end mode with 100 bp reads. Under the source paper's analysis protocol: SOAPnuke was used for read processing, and reads with adapters, uncalled bases, a mean Phred below 15, or no exact constant-primer or identifier match were discarded. COPE v1.2.5 was used to merge the high-quality paired reads. Unique nucleotide sequences were defined as clonotypes and aligned to IMGT TRB V, D and J references using MiTCR v1.1. Only V-J combinations with frequency above 0.0001 were analysed, covering around 99% of repertoires. For each V-J combination, a TCR clonal expansion and chaos score was defined as the ratio of F50 clonal expansion to chaos observed in the TCRdist matrix. Welch's t-statistics and random forest were used to reduce features to over ten V-J combinations, which were fed into a naive Bayes classifier. Thyroid-blood repertoire similarity was quantified with the Morisita-Horn index. TCRdb reprocessing: public reads trimmed at Q25 with fastp, clones called with MiXCR, in-frame beta chains kept. CDR3 protein sequences are deduplicated, and each keeps its most common genes and DNA. TCRdb, not the authors, supplied the V and J calls. Across this sample there are a few hundred thousand distinct CDR3 sequences, with about 16% seen only once. Of the sample, roughly 7% falls within the top ten clones.

The rearrangement joined TRBV19 to TRBJ2-7, with no D gene named confidently. The sequenced sample was peripheral blood. The source is a woman under 30 with stable Graves' hyperthyroidism. Donor details come from another sample of the same person, matched by shared clones. Here the CDR3 is given as CASSIAAEGYEQYF. The DNA sequence reads TGTGCCAGTAGTATAGCGGCAGAAGGGTACGAGCAGTACTTC.